These 5 T cell receptor beta chains were all obtained from the same sample, sequenced in a study of OX40 agonist ivuxolimab in advanced cancers. Method: immunoSEQ multiplex PCR; TCRdb's copy keeps in-frame clones and lacks some. The table shows about 66,000 clones, with roughly nine tenths occurring only once. The sample was CD4+ or CD8+ T cells sorted from blood, taken in a trial of the OX40 agonist ivuxolimab. All receptors derive from an adult with an advanced solid tumor such as melanoma, head and neck, liver or kidney cancer.

The V gene is TRBV6-1, the J gene TRBJ1-4; 11 bases map to TRBD1. The junction had 6 bases not matched to a gene; V was cut back by 2 bases and J by 4 bases. Germline CDR1 is MNHNS and CDR2 is SASEGT. The CDR3 has 17 residues. CDR3 nucleotides: TGTGCCAGCAGTGAACGTCCGGGACAGGGGGTTAATGAAAAACTGTTTTTT. Protein product: CASSERPGQGVNEKLFF.

In its sample, this clone was seen once. This chain uses TRBV19 with TRBJ1-2; D ambiguous. Between the trimmed V and J ends, which lost 4 bases and 2 bases, there was a span of 8 bases. Germline V CDR1 and CDR2: LNHDA, SQIVND (reference sequence). CDR3 length: 13 amino acids. The CDR3 spells CASSTDVNYGYTF. The DNA for the CDR3 is TGTGCCAGTAGTACGGACGTGAACTATGGCTACACCTTC.

The CDR3 DNA reads as TGTGCCAGTATCCAGGACAGGGCGGTCAATCAGCCCCAGCATTTT. As protein: CASIQDRAVNQPQHF. J is TRBJ1-5 and V is TRBV19, with 8 bases that match TRBD1. CDR3 length: 15 residues. Germline V gene lookup returns CDR1 LNHDA and CDR2 SQIVND (reference sequence). V lost 7 bases, J lost 3 bases, and 8 bases stayed unmatched.

As DNA, the CDR3 is TGCGCCAGCAGCTTAATCTACAACGGGGAGCTGTTTTTT. As protein: CASSLIYNGELFF. The rearrangement uses TRBV5-1 and TRBJ2-2; D is undetermined. The V end lost 2 bases, the J end lost 7 bases, and 9 bases lay between the germline ends. The CDR3 consists of 13 residues. Germline assignment: CDR1 SGHRS and CDR2 YFSETQ.

J is TRBJ1-1 and V is TRBV28; TRBD1 is a possible D gene (5 bases). Germline assignment: CDR1 MDHEN and CDR2 SYDVKM. Trimming removed 5 bases from V and 4 bases from J, with 17 bases in between. This CDR3 comprises 15 residues. The chain's CDR3 is CASSPTSGGGTEAFF. As DNA, the CDR3 is TGTGCCAGCAGTCCCACTTCCGGGGGGGGCACTGAAGCTTTCTTT.